Following are 9 T cell receptor beta chains from one sample sequenced in a study of blood T cell repertoires in COVID-19. Assay: immunoSEQ multiplex PCR; the TCRdb copy retains only in-frame clones and omits some. This sample has 200,000 to 250,000 clones, with 87% found just once. Sequencing was done on a sample of PBMCs or T cells enriched from blood (not recorded which). Every receptor here comes from a woman in her 30s with acute COVID-19.

The gene calls are TRBV3-1 (or the pseudogene TRBV3-2) and TRBJ1-2; 7 bases are a match to TRBD1. This CDR3 has 14 amino acids. Germline V gene sequence: CDR1 LGHDT, CDR2 YNNKEL (reference sequence). V was pared by 3 bases and J by 4 bases, with 5 bases of the junction left unmatched. The chain's CDR3 is CASSHGQDPYGYTF. CDR3 in DNA: TGTGCCAGCAGCCACGGACAGGACCCCTATGGCTACACCTTC.

This clone showed up just once. This rearrangement joins TRBV9 to TRBJ2-3; 13 positions match TRBD2. The CDR3 has 17 residues. J lost 0 bases, V lost 0 bases, and 1 base had no gene match. The germline CDR1 and CDR2 sequences are SGDLS and YYNGEE. The CDR3 here is CASSVELAGGSTDTQYF. The CDR3 coding sequence is TGTGCCAGCAGCGTAGAACTAGCGGGGGGGAGCACAGATACGCAGTATTTT.

The chain uses TRBV29-1 and TRBJ2-7, with 9 bases aligning to TRBD1. The V and J ends lost 3 bases and 7 bases, in that order; junction bases with no gene match: 13. CDR3 length equals 15 residues. Germline V gene lookup returns CDR1 SQVTM and CDR2 ANQGSEA. CDR3 protein: CSVDVVGQGISEQYF. CDR3 nucleotide sequence: TGCAGCGTTGACGTCGTGGGACAGGGCATTTCGGAGCAGTACTTC.

The rearrangement links TRBV5-1 to TRBJ1-1; D not certain. Germline loops: CDR1 SGHRS, CDR2 YFSETQ. V dropped 0 bases and J dropped 2 bases, with 8 bases sitting between them. The length of the CDR3 is 14 residues. Written as DNA, the CDR3 is TGCGCCAGCAGCTTGGACCACACCAACACTGAAGCTTTCTTT. This codes for CASSLDHTNTEAFF.

This clone was seen more than once but under ten times. The rearrangement joins TRBV6-5 to TRBJ2-2; 8 positions agree with TRBD2. The V gene's germline CDR1 is MNHEY and CDR2 SVGAGI. This CDR3 is 16 amino acids long. The V segment lost 2 bases and the J segment 7 bases; nucleotides outside the gene matches: 9. The CDR3 DNA follows: TGTGCCAGCAGTTACCCCGGGGGGGGGCGAGGCGGGGAGCTGTTTTTT. This codes for CASSYPGGGRGGELFF.

The chain joins TRBV19 to TRBJ2-3, with D uncertain. With 11 bases removed from V and 0 bases from J, the gap between germline ends came to 15 bases. The length of the CDR3 is 14 residues. CDR1 is LNHDA, CDR2 SQIVND, per germline (reference sequence). CDR3 sequence (DNA): TGTGCCTCCACTTTTGGGCCTAGCACAGATACGCAGTATTTT. Its protein is CASTFGPSTDTQYF.

The CDR3 bases are TGTGCCAGCAGCCCGAGGACAGGCACGTCAGGTTATGGCTACACCTTC. Translation: CASSPRTGTSGYGYTF. The rearrangement joins TRBV3-1 (or the pseudogene TRBV3-2) to TRBJ1-2; TRBD1 aligns across 7 bases. CDR1 is LGHDT and CDR2 is YNNKEL in the germline V gene (reference sequence). Trimming removed 4 bases from V and 5 bases from J; junction bases left unmatched: 13. This CDR3 has 16 residues.

The table lists this clone with a few counts. This chain connects TRBV4-3 to TRBJ2-6; TRBD2 matches at 7 bases. The CDR3 is made up of 16 amino acids. The trim removed 0 bases at V and 4 bases at J, leaving 3 bases unmatched. Germline CDR1 LGHNA, CDR2 YSLEER. Here the CDR3 DNA reads TGCGCCAGCAGCCAAGAGAGCGGGAACGGGGCCAACGTCCTGACTTTC. Translated, it gives CASSQESGNGANVLTF.

The CDR3 spells CASSQSGTSSTPSDEQFF. The CDR3 nucleotides read TGTGCCAGCAGCCAATCCGGGACTAGCTCCACCCCTTCGGATGAGCAGTTCTTC. The V call is TRBV3-1 (or the pseudogene TRBV3-2), the J call TRBJ2-1; 9 nucleotides agree with TRBD2. There are 18 residues in the CDR3. Germline V lookup: CDR1 LGHDT, CDR2 YNNKEL (reference sequence). The V gene end was trimmed by 2 bases and the J gene end by 8 bases; junction bases not matched to a gene: 16.